This is a list of T cell receptor beta chains from one sample in a study of molecular identifiers for immune sequencing clone quantification. TCRdb recomputed calls from the PCR reads with MiXCR, one row per CDR3 protein. The table has about 640,000 distinct CDR3 sequences, about 20% seen once. Sequences were obtained from naive CD8+ T cells from blood, with Jurkat cell RNA spiked in. The origin of the receptors is a human donor in good health. Some libraries in this study had Jurkat cell RNA spiked in. Both conserved end residues are part of each CDR3. D genes are given only for firm matches. Some rows have no size entry. The others give once, few or many, or a class for an expanded clone.

clone size: once
V gene: TRBV6-1
D gene: TRBD1
J gene: TRBJ1-2
CDR3 protein: CASGEGGSGYGYTF
CDR3 DNA: TGTGCCAGCGGTGAAGGGGGCAGCGGCTATGGCTACACCTTC

clone size: many
V gene: TRBV29-1
D gene: -
J gene: TRBJ2-3
CDR3 protein: CSVERDWGTDTQYF
CDR3 DNA: TGCAGCGTTGAACGCGACTGGGGCACAGATACGCAGTATTTT

clone size: few
V gene: TRBV7-8
D gene: TRBD2
J gene: TRBJ2-5
CDR3 protein: CASSLALLAGDRTQYF
CDR3 DNA: TGTGCCAGCAGCTTAGCTCTACTAGCGGGGGATCGGACCCAGTACTTC

clone size: many
V gene: TRBV5-1
D gene: -
J gene: TRBJ2-3
CDR3 protein: CASSERGTRTDTQYF
CDR3 DNA: TGCGCCAGCAGCGAACGGGGGACCCGCACAGATACGCAGTATTTT

clone size: few
V gene: TRBV4-3
D gene: -
J gene: TRBJ2-7
CDR3 protein: CASSQDFGGNDEQYF
CDR3 DNA: TGCGCCAGCAGCCAAGATTTTGGGGGCAACGACGAGCAGTACTTC

clone size: few
V gene: TRBV12-3/TRBV12-4
D gene: -
J gene: TRBJ2-3
CDR3 protein: CASSHTVASTDTQYF
CDR3 DNA: TGTGCCAGCTCCCACACAGTTGCATCCACAGATACGCAGTATTTT

clone size: many
V gene: TRBV7-6
D gene: TRBD1
J gene: TRBJ2-6
CDR3 protein: CASSPKDRGIRSGANVLTF
CDR3 DNA: TGTGCCAGCAGCCCAAAGGACAGGGGAATTCGCTCTGGGGCCAACGTCCTGACTTTC

clone size: few
V gene: TRBV2
D gene: TRBD2
J gene: TRBJ2-5
CDR3 protein: CASRTSGGDQETQYF
CDR3 DNA: TGTGCCAGCAGGACTAGCGGGGGGGACCAAGAGACCCAGTACTTC

clone size: few
V gene: TRBV4-1
D gene: -
J gene: TRBJ2-3
CDR3 protein: CASSLEGVGLSTDTQYF
CDR3 DNA: TGCGCCAGCAGCCTGGAAGGGGTTGGTCTTAGCACAGATACGCAGTATTTT

clone size: many
V gene: TRBV20-1
D gene: TRBD1
J gene: TRBJ1-1
CDR3 protein: CSAIQGAEAFF
CDR3 DNA: TGCAGTGCTATACAGGGGGCGGAAGCTTTCTTT

clone size: many
V gene: TRBV28
D gene: TRBD1
J gene: TRBJ1-6
CDR3 protein: CASSLGGTGFSPLHF
CDR3 DNA: TGTGCCAGCAGTTTGGGTGGGACAGGATTTTCACCCCTCCACTTT

clone size: few
V gene: TRBV4-3
D gene: -
J gene: TRBJ1-6
CDR3 protein: CASSQDGLLGSPLHF
CDR3 DNA: TGCGCCAGCAGCCAAGACGGGCTCCTGGGCTCACCCCTCCACTTT

clone size: -
V gene: TRBV9
D gene: -
J gene: TRBJ2-5
CDR3 protein: CASSVTSWPETQYF
CDR3 DNA: TGTGCCAGCAGCGTGACTAGTTGGCCAGAGACCCAGTACTTC

clone size: many
V gene: TRBV7-6
D gene: -
J gene: TRBJ2-6
CDR3 protein: CASSRRVVRGASGANVLTF
CDR3 DNA: TGTGCCAGCAGCAGGCGTGTTGTCAGGGGGGCTTCCGGGGCCAACGTCCTGACTTTC

clone size: many
V gene: TRBV5-5
D gene: TRBD1
J gene: TRBJ1-5
CDR3 protein: CASSLQGALGGQPQHF
CDR3 DNA: TGTGCCAGCAGCTTGCAGGGGGCGTTAGGGGGTCAGCCCCAGCATTTT

clone size: many
V gene: TRBV4-3
D gene: -
J gene: TRBJ2-7
CDR3 protein: CASSQDGGTSYEQYF
CDR3 DNA: TGCGCCAGCAGCCAAGATGGGGGCACCTCCTACGAGCAGTACTTC